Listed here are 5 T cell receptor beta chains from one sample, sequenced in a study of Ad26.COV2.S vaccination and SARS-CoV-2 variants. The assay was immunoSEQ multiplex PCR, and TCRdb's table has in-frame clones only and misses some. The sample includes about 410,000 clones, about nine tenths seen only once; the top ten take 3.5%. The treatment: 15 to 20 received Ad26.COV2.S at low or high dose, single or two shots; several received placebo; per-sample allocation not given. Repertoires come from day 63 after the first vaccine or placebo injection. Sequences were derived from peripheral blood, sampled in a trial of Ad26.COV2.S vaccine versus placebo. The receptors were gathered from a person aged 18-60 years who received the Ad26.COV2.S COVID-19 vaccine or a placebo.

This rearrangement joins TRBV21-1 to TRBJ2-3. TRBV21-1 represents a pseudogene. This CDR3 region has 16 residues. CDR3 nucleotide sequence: TGTGCCAGCCACCGAAAGGGTTGTCTCTGGCCAGATACGCAGTATTTT. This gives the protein CASHRKGCLWPDTQYF.

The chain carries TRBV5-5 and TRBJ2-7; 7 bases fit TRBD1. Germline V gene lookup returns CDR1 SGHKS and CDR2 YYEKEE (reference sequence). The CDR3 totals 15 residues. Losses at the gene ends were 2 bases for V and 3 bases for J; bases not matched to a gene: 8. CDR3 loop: CASSFGQAVDYEQYF. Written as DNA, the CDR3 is TGTGCCAGCAGCTTCGGACAGGCGGTGGACTACGAGCAGTACTTC.

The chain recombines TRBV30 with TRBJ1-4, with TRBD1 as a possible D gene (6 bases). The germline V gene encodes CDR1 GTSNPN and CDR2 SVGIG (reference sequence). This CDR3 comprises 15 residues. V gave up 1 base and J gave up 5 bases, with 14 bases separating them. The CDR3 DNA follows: TGTGCCTGGAGTGGGGGGACAAGGTCGAATGAAAAACTGTTTTTT. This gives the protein CAWSGGTRSNEKLFF.

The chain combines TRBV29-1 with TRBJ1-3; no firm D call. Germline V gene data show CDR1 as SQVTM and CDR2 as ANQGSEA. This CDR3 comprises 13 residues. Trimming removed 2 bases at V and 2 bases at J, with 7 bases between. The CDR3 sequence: CSVESNPGNTIYF. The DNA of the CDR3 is TGCAGCGTTGAATCTAACCCTGGAAACACCATATATTTT.

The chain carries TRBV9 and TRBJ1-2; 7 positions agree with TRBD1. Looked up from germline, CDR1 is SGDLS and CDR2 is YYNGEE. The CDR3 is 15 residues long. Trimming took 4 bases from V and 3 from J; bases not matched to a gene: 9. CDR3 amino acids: CASSSPTGMDYGYTF. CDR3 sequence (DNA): TGTGCCAGCAGCTCCCCGACAGGGATGGACTATGGCTACACCTTC.